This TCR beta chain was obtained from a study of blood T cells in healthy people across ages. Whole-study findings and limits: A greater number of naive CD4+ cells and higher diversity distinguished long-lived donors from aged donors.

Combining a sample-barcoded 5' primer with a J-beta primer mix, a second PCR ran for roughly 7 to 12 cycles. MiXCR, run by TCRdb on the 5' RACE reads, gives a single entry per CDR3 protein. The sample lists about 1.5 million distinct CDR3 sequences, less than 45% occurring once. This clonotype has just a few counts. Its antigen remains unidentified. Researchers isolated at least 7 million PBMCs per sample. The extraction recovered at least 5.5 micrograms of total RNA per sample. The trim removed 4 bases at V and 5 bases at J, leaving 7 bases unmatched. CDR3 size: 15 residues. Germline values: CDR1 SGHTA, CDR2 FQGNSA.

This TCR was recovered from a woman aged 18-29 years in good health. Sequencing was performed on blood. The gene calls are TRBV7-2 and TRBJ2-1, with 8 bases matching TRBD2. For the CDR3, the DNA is TGTGCCAGCAGCTCCATAGCGGGGTCCAACAATGAGCAGTTCTTC. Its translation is CASSSIAGSNNEQFF.